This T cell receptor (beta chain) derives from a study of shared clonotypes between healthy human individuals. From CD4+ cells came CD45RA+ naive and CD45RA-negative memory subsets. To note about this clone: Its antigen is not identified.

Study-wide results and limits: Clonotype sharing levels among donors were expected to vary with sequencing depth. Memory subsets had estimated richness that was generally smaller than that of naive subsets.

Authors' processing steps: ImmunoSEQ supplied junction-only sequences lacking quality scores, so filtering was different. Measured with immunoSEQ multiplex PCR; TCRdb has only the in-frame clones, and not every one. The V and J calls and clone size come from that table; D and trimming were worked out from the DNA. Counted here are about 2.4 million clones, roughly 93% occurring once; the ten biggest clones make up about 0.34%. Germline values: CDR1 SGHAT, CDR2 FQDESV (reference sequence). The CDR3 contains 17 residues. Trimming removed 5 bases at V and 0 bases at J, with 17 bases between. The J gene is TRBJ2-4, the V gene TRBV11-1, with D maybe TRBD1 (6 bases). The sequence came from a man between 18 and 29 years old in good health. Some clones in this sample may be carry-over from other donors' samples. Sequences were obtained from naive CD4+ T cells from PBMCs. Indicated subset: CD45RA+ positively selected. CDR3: CASSQNIQGRAKNIQYF. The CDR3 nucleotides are TGTGCCAGCAGCCAGAATATTCAGGGGCGAGCCAAAAACATTCAGTACTTC.